This TCR beta chain emerged from a study of beta chain features in type 1 diabetes. Study-level results: All four CD4+ subsets from Type 1 diabetes patients carried moderately but significantly shorter TCRB CDR3s.

The CDR3 is 13 residues long. The germline CDR1 and CDR2 sequences are SQVTM and ANQGSEA. Trimming took 4 bases from V and 4 from J, leaving 11 bases between them. A word on this clone: Its specificity is not known.

The isolated RNA, all of it, was reverse transcribed, so expressed TCRB transcripts were what got sequenced. Method: immunoSEQ multiplex PCR; TCRdb's copy keeps in-frame clones and lacks some. The sample records hundreds of thousands of clones, over 12% being singletons. The V gene is TRBV29-1, the J gene TRBJ1-3; D is unresolved. Sequenced sample: naive CD4+ T cells from blood. The receptor's source is a man aged 18 to 29 with type 1 diabetes. CDR3 bases: TGCAGCGTTGTGCAAGGTGCCGGAAACACCATATATTTT. Its translation: CSVVQGAGNTIYF.